Below, 5 T cell receptor beta chains from the same sample are listed, as sequenced in a study of blood T cells in healthy people across ages. Combining a sample-barcoded 5' primer with a J-beta primer mix, a second PCR ran for roughly 7 to 11 cycles. TCRdb reprocessed the 5' RACE reads with MiXCR, giving one entry per CDR3 protein. In the table there are 780,000 or so distinct CDR3 sequences, around three fifths of which are singletons. The material sequenced was blood. The origin of the receptors is a man aged 35 to 55 in good health.

The CDR3 sequence: CASSQGTGDNEQFF. CDR3 coding DNA: TGCGCCAGCAGCCAGGGGACAGGGGACAATGAGCAGTTCTTC. The V gene is TRBV4-1, the J gene TRBJ2-1; 10 nucleotides align to TRBD1. Germline CDR1 reads MGHRA; CDR2 reads YSYEKL. The CDR3 loop spans 14 amino acids. Unmatched junction bases numbered 1, after V lost 3 bases and J lost 5 bases.

The chain recombines TRBV24-1 with TRBJ2-5; 8 bases agree with TRBD1. Germline CDR1 reads KGHDR; CDR2 reads SFDVKD. The CDR3 spans 16 residues. Trimming cost V 2 bases and J 4 bases; bases outside gene matches: 8. The CDR3 is CATSDSGGQGGETQYF. In DNA form, the CDR3 reads TGTGCCACCAGTGATTCAGGGGGCCAGGGAGGAGAGACCCAGTACTTC.

The chain links TRBV20-1 to TRBJ2-3, with D possibly matching TRBD2 (6 bases). The V end lost 2 bases, the J end lost 5 bases, and 8 bases lay between the germline ends. This CDR3 has 12 residues. Germline loops: CDR1 DFQATT, CDR2 SNEGSKA (reference sequence). CDR3 loop: CSARMGGDTQYF. CDR3 DNA sequence: TGCAGTGCTAGAATGGGGGGAGATACGCAGTATTTT.

The chain carries TRBV28 and TRBJ2-3, with D possibly TRBD2 on 5 matching bases. Looked up from germline, CDR1 is MDHEN and CDR2 is SYDVKM. The CDR3 consists of 12 residues. V was pared by 8 bases and J by 4 bases, with 10 bases between. CDR3 DNA: TGTGCCAGCTGGCGGGTAGCAGATACGCAGTATTTT. It yields the protein CASWRVADTQYF. Full variable domain (rest looked up from reference TRBV28 and TRBJ2-3): DVKVTQSSRYLVKRTGEKVFLECVQDMDHENMFWYRQDPGLGLRLIYFSYDVKMKEKGDIPEGYSVSREKKERFSLILESASTNQTSMYLCASWRVADTQYFGPGTRLTVL.

There are a few counts of this clonotype. The rearrangement uses TRBV7-2 and TRBJ2-5, with D possibly TRBD2 on 6 matching bases. Germline CDR1 is SGHTA and CDR2 is FQGNSA. The CDR3 is 15 amino acids. V was trimmed by 4 bases and J by 4 bases, leaving 16 bases between them. For the CDR3, the DNA is TGTGCCAGCAGCTCCCGGGGGACGGTTGCAGAGACCCAGTACTTC. It specifies CASSSRGTVAETQYF.